These 14 T cell receptor beta chains share one sample of origin, sequenced in a study of T cell clonotyping in hematopoietic cell transplantation. Generated by immunoSEQ multiplex PCR, the TCRdb table keeps only in-frame clones and is missing some. The sample lists 13,000 or so clones, roughly 92% occurring once. The source material was PBMCs, sampled 100 days after allogeneic stem cell transplant. The receptors derive from a female patient in her forties or fifties who had an allogeneic stem cell transplant from an unrelated donor, so the T cells may come from the graft donor. Some clones in this sample may be carry-over from other donors' samples.

The chain carries TRBV19 and TRBJ1-1; D is uncertain. From germline, CDR1 is LNHDA and CDR2 SQIVND (reference sequence). The CDR3 runs 14 residues. V was clipped by 6 bases and J by 6 bases, with 17 bases between them. The chain's CDR3 is CASSPGPVVAEAFF. The DNA for the CDR3 is TGTGCCAGTAGCCCCGGACCGGTCGTCGCTGAAGCTTTCTTT.

The CDR3 loop is CASSVGTFGGGTGELFF. CDR3 sequence (DNA): TGTGCCAGCAGCGTGGGGACTTTTGGCGGGGGCACCGGGGAGCTGTTTTTT. This chain uses TRBV9 with TRBJ2-2, with 7 bases aligning to TRBD2. V dropped 2 bases and J dropped 4; count of bases not matched to a gene: 11. Germline CDR1 is SGDLS and CDR2 is YYNGEE. The CDR3 has 17 amino acids.

This clone was found a few times. The chain links TRBV2 to TRBJ1-5; 7 positions match TRBD1. The CDR3 is 14 residues long. Germline loops: CDR1 SNHLY, CDR2 FYNNEI. The junction had 9 bases not matched to a gene; V was cut back by 11 bases and J by 2 bases. In DNA, the CDR3 is TGTGCCCGATCCCCAGGGGGAGGCAATCAGCCCCAGCATTTT. It translates to CARSPGGGNQPQHF.

The V call is TRBV6-6, the J call TRBJ1-1, with 7 bases fitting TRBD1. The CDR3 length is 13 residues. Germline V lookup: CDR1 MNHNY, CDR2 SVGAGI (reference sequence). Unmatched junction bases numbered 3, after V lost 4 bases and J lost 4 bases. For the CDR3, the DNA is TGTGCCAGCAGTTCCTCAGGGGGCACTGAAGCTTTCTTT. Translation: CASSSSGGTEAFF.

The chain recombines TRBV25-1 with TRBJ1-1; perhaps TRBD1 as D (6 bases). Germline V lookup: CDR1 MGHDK, CDR2 SYGVNS. Deletions cut 10 bases from V and 13 bases from J, with 19 bases between. CDR3 length: 11 residues. CDR3 protein: CAIKTPEGDFF. The CDR3 DNA reads TGTGCCATCAAGACACCGGAGGGGGATTTCTTT.

J is TRBJ1-5 and V is TRBV30; no clear D. Looked up from germline, CDR1 is GTSNPN and CDR2 is SVGIG (reference sequence). Trimming took 6 bases from V and 0 from J, leaving 18 bases between them. The length of the CDR3 is 16 residues. The DNA for the CDR3 is TGTGCCTGCCCGAGTCCAGGAGTCGTTAGCAATCAGCCCCAGCATTTT. Translated: CACPSPGVVSNQPQHF.

The CDR3 nucleotides read TGCGCCAGCAGCTTGCCGGGTATCCAGGAAAAACTGTTTTTT. Translating gives CASSLPGIQEKLFF. The V and J genes are TRBV5-1 and TRBJ1-4; no clear D gene. CDR1 is SGHRS, CDR2 YFSETQ, per germline. The CDR3 runs to 14 residues. V lost 1 base and J lost 8, with 12 bases in between. Filled out from reference TRBV5-1 and TRBJ1-4, the complete variable domain reads KAGVTQTPRYLIKTRGQQVTLSCSPISGHRSVSWYQQTPGQGLQFLFEYFSETQRNKGNFPGRFSGRQFSNSRSEMNVSTLELGDSALYLCASSLPGIQEKLFFGSGTQLSVL.

The rearrangement links TRBV11-1 to TRBJ2-3; no firm D call. Germline lookup yields CDR1 SGHAT and CDR2 FQDESV (reference sequence). This CDR3 region has 15 residues. Trimming shortened V by 1 base and J by 12 bases, and 20 bases separated the two germline ends. CDR3 sequence: CASSLGSPWDGKQYF. CDR3 nucleotides: TGTGCCAGCAGCTTAGGGTCCCCTTGGGATGGGAAACAGTATTTT.

V and J are TRBV28 and TRBJ2-7; D is unclear. There are 11 residues in the CDR3. V was trimmed by 5 bases and J by 2 bases, leaving 4 bases between them. Germline assignment: CDR1 MDHEN and CDR2 SYDVKM. CDR3 nucleotide sequence: TGTGCCAGCAGTATCACCTACGAGCAGTACTTC. It encodes CASSITYEQYF.

The DNA of the CDR3 is TGTGCCAGCAGCTTTAGGGAGGGGGTGAACACTGAAGCTTTCTTT. Amino acids: CASSFREGVNTEAFF. The chain employs TRBV5-4 and TRBJ1-1; D possibly corresponds to TRBD1 (6 bases). The germline gives CDR1 SGHNT, CDR2 YYREEE (reference sequence). Trimming stripped 2 bases from V and 0 bases from J, with 11 bases between. This CDR3 is 15 amino acids long.

This chain joins TRBV19 and TRBJ2-2; D may match TRBD1 or TRBD2 (5 bases each). This CDR3 comprises 15 residues. Germline V lookup: CDR1 LNHDA, CDR2 SQIVND (reference sequence). Trimming stripped 6 bases from V and 1 base from J, with 12 bases between. This CDR3 reads CASSTGTMNTGELFF. The DNA for the CDR3 is TGTGCCAGTAGCACCGGGACGATGAACACCGGGGAGCTGTTTTTT.

The chain uses TRBV7-2 and TRBJ2-1; TRBD2 matches 10 bases. Per germline, CDR1 SGHTA and CDR2 FQGNSA. The CDR3 spans 12 residues. V trimming: 5 bases; J trimming: 14 bases; junction bases outside the gene matches: 6. The CDR3 reads CASSQLAGEEFF. Written as DNA, the CDR3 is TGTGCCAGCAGCCAGCTAGCGGGAGAGGAGTTCTTC. Full variable domain (remainder filled in from reference TRBV7-2 and TRBJ2-1): GAGVSQSPSNKVTEKGKDVELRCDPISGHTALYWYRQSLGQGLEFLIYFQGNSAPDKSGLPSDRFSAERTGGSVSTLTIQRTQQEDSAVYLCASSQLAGEEFFGPGTRLTVL.

The chain joins TRBV28 to TRBJ1-1; D not certain. Trimming pared 3 bases from V and 8 bases from J, leaving 7 bases between. Germline CDR1 is MDHEN and CDR2 is SYDVKM. The CDR3 extends over 11 amino acids. CDR3 coding DNA: TGTGCCAGCAGTTTCTGGAGAGAAGCTTTCTTT. Protein sequence: CASSFWREAFF.

This chain links TRBV5-1 with TRBJ2-5; a weak D match, TRBD1 (6 bases). The CDR3 spans 15 residues. CDR1 SGHRS and CDR2 YFSETQ come from the germline V gene. The V gene lost 7 bases and the J gene lost 2 bases, with 18 bases spanning the gap. CDR3 loop: CASCTYGQRQETQYF. The CDR3, as DNA: TGCGCCAGCTGCACTTATGGACAGAGACAAGAGACCCAGTACTTC. The variable domain in full, completed from reference TRBV5-1 and TRBJ2-5, reads KAGVTQTPRYLIKTRGQQVTLSCSPISGHRSVSWYQQTPGQGLQFLFEYFSETQRNKGNFPGRFSGRQFSNSRSEMNVSTLELGDSALYLCASCTYGQRQETQYFGPGTRLLVL.